This T cell receptor (beta chain) was identified in a study of T-cell reconstitution after alpha-beta-depleted transplantation in children. The TCRbeta library was prepared with unique molecular identifiers. In TCRdb, the PCR reads were re-called with MiXCR into one record per CDR3 protein. This table holds about 610,000 distinct CDR3 sequences, about 10% found once. This CDR3 has 17 amino acids. V shed 0 bases and J shed 0 bases, with 12 bases lying between them. Per germline, CDR1 SEHNR and CDR2 FQNEAQ (reference sequence). The starting material was PBMCs from the stem cell graft donor, obtained from the stem cell graft. The sequence was collected from a human donor who donated a stem cell graft to a child with acute myeloid leukemia. The rearrangement uses TRBV7-9 and TRBJ1-5, with D unresolved. CDR3 bases: TGTGCCAGCAGCTTAGCCCCCGGGAAATATAGCAATCAGCCCCAGCATTTT. Its protein is CASSLAPGKYSNQPQHF.